These 29 T cell receptor beta chains were sequenced from one sample in a study of early T cells in non-severe SARS-CoV-2 infection. TCRdb recomputed calls from the 5' RACE reads with MiXCR, one row per CDR3 protein. This table holds about 76,000 distinct CDR3 sequences, about a sixth found once. What was sequenced was whole blood. The receptors were sampled from an adult who was a healthcare worker with PCR-confirmed SARS-CoV-2 infection or an uninfected control (not recorded which).

In its sample, this clonotype was seen a few times. The rearrangement joins TRBV28 to TRBJ1-1; perhaps TRBD1 as D (5 bases). The CDR3 length is 15 residues. V lost 6 bases, J lost 1 base, and 15 bases lay in between. The germline gives CDR1 MDHEN, CDR2 SYDVKM. The CDR3 sequence: CASSLLGESNTEAFF. The CDR3 nucleotides are TGTGCCAGCAGCCTCCTAGGGGAGTCGAACACTGAAGCTTTCTTT.

This chain links TRBV20-1 with TRBJ2-5; 9 bases align to TRBD2. V lost 6 bases, J lost 4 bases, and 9 bases stayed unmatched. The CDR3 is 14 amino acids. From germline, CDR1 is DFQATT and CDR2 SNEGSKA (reference sequence). CDR3 in amino acids: CSAFRGLARETQYF. As DNA, the CDR3 is TGCAGTGCCTTCCGGGGACTAGCTAGAGAGACCCAGTACTTC.

The genes are TRBV7-2 and TRBJ2-2; the D gene is possibly TRBD2 (5 bases). From germline, CDR1 is SGHTA and CDR2 FQGNSA. The CDR3 consists of 15 residues. V lost 6 bases and J lost 0, with 11 bases in between. CDR3 amino acids: CASRAGVANTGELFF. The CDR3 DNA sequence: TGTGCCAGCAGGGCCGGGGTCGCGAACACCGGGGAGCTGTTTTTT.

This clonotype was found many times. The CDR3: CASSLRFTDTQYF. The CDR3 nucleotides are TGTGCCAGCAGCCTAAGATTCACAGATACGCAGTATTTT. The V gene is TRBV9, the J gene TRBJ2-3; no clear D gene. Germline lookup yields CDR1 SGDLS and CDR2 YYNGEE. Trimming took 4 bases from V and 2 from J, leaving 8 bases between them. The CDR3 is 13 residues long.

V and J are TRBV7-8 and TRBJ2-3, with 13 bases aligning to TRBD2. This CDR3 is built from 16 residues. Trimming cost V 1 base and J 5 bases; bases outside gene matches: 3. The germline CDR1 and CDR2 sequences are SGHVS and FQNEAQ. The DNA for the CDR3 is TGTGCCAGCAGCTTAGGGACTAGCGGGAGAGGAGATACGCAGTATTTT. The encoded protein is CASSLGTSGRGDTQYF.

The rearrangement links TRBV5-1 to TRBJ1-2, with D uncertain. Germline V gene sequence: CDR1 SGHRS, CDR2 YFSETQ. The CDR3 has 13 amino acids. V was trimmed by 3 bases and J by 2 bases, leaving 8 bases between them. For the CDR3, the DNA is TGCGCCAGCAGCTCATCAACCAACTATGGCTACACCTTC. It yields the protein CASSSSTNYGYTF.

Only a few counts were recorded for this clonotype. V is TRBV6-6 and J is TRBJ2-1, with D unclear. The V end was cut by 7 bases, the J end by 0 bases, with 10 bases between. Germline assignment: CDR1 MNHNY and CDR2 SVGAGI (reference sequence). The CDR3 has 14 amino acids. CDR3 residues: CASIRPGSYNEQFF. In DNA, the CDR3 is TGTGCCAGCATCAGACCAGGCTCCTACAATGAGCAGTTCTTC.

This clonotype was found many times. The chain has TRBV11-2 and TRBJ2-1; D remains unclear. Germline V CDR1 and CDR2: SGHAT, FQNNGV. This CDR3 has 12 residues. The V end was cut by 1 base, the J end by 11 bases, with 9 bases between. CDR3 sequence reads: CASSLGVSKQFF. The CDR3 region has the DNA TGTGCCAGCAGCTTAGGAGTTTCAAAGCAGTTCTTC.

This clonotype was observed a few times. The chain employs TRBV5-1 and TRBJ1-1, with 7 bases aligning to TRBD1. Germline-derived CDR1 and CDR2 are SGHRS and YFSETQ. Germline trimming cut 4 bases from V and 5 bases from J; bases unmatched to any gene: 8. The CDR3 extends over 14 amino acids. This CDR3 reads CASSRIVQGTEAFF. The DNA of the CDR3 is TGCGCCAGCAGCCGCATAGTACAGGGGACTGAAGCTTTCTTT.

The V gene is TRBV5-1, the J gene TRBJ2-5, with 7 bases lining up with TRBD1. This CDR3 contains 13 residues. With V trimmed by 3 bases and J by 4 bases, 3 bases remained unmatched. Germline V gene data show CDR1 as SGHRS and CDR2 as YFSETQ. The CDR3 nucleotides read TGCGCCAGCAGCTCCGACAGGGCAGAGACCCAGTACTTC. This encodes CASSSDRAETQYF.

This clonotype has more than one count but fewer than ten. The rearrangement uses TRBV20-1 and TRBJ2-1, with D uncertain. Germline V lookup: CDR1 DFQATT, CDR2 SNEGSKA (reference sequence). This CDR3 spans 12 amino acids. The V end lost 0 bases, the J end lost 7 bases, and 7 bases lay between the germline ends. The CDR3 DNA sequence: TGCAGTGCTAGAGATCACGTAAATGAGCAGTTCTTC. This gives the protein CSARDHVNEQFF.

This chain links TRBV9 with TRBJ1-1; D is uncertain. CDR3 length equals 13 residues. Trimming took off 3 bases at V and 6 bases at J, with 12 bases between the two ends. CDR1 is SGDLS and CDR2 is YYNGEE in the germline V gene. CDR3 residues: CASSAPAAPEAFF. The CDR3 DNA sequence: TGTGCCAGCAGCGCTCCCGCCGCCCCTGAAGCTTTCTTT.

With respect to this clonotype: This sequence may be a read error, since a much larger clone differs from it by one base. The CDR3 ends on some other residue instead of the conserved phenylalanine or tryptophan, so this is likely a read error. This chain uses TRBV20-1 with TRBJ2-7; 14 bases are shared with TRBD2. The CDR3 contains 15 residues. V was clipped by 8 bases and J by 3 bases; unmatched bases: 9. CDR1 and CDR2 (germline): DFQATT, SNEGSKA (reference sequence). CDR3 protein: CSPGLAGGTYYEQYS. The CDR3 DNA reads as TGCAGTCCCGGACTAGCGGGAGGAACCTACTACGAGCAGTACTCC.

V is TRBV5-1 and J is TRBJ2-7, with D perhaps matching TRBD1 or TRBD2 (6 bases each). CDR1 is SGHRS and CDR2 is YFSETQ in the germline V gene. V was cut by 0 bases and J by 2 bases, with 12 bases left in between. CDR3 size: 15 residues. CDR3 nucleotide sequence: TGCGCCAGCAGCTTGGGTCCGGGGGCGGCCTACGAGCAGTACTTC. Amino acids: CASSLGPGAAYEQYF.

In this sample, this clonotype turned up a few times. The V call is TRBV7-3, the J call TRBJ2-5, with D perhaps matching TRBD2 (6 bases). Trimming left V 2 bases short and J 3 bases short, with 13 bases between. The CDR3 has 15 amino acids. Per germline, CDR1 SGHTA and CDR2 FQGTGA. CDR3 bases: TGTGCCAGCAGCTTATGGCCCCGGAGGGAAGAGACCCAGTACTTC. It is translated as CASSLWPRREETQYF.

There are many counts of this clonotype. The J gene is TRBJ2-5, the V gene TRBV27; the D call may be TRBD1 or TRBD2 (5 bases each). Trimming took off 1 base at V and 2 bases at J, with 8 bases between the two ends. The CDR3 spans 14 residues. CDR1 and CDR2 from the germline V gene are MNHEY and SMNVEV (reference sequence). CDR3 loop: CASSLYWGQETQYF. CDR3 sequence (DNA): TGTGCCAGCAGTTTATATTGGGGGCAAGAGACCCAGTACTTC.

This chain joins TRBV7-6 and TRBJ2-1; a possible D gene is TRBD2 (6 bases). The CDR3 is 15 amino acids. The V and J ends lost 5 bases and 2 bases respectively, with 13 bases between them. Germline values: CDR1 SGHVS, CDR2 FNYEAQ. The CDR3: CASSLYGLPYNEQFF. In DNA, the CDR3 is TGTGCCAGCAGCCTCTACGGACTACCCTACAATGAGCAGTTCTTC. Filled out from reference TRBV7-6 and TRBJ2-1, the complete variable domain reads GAGVSQSPRYKVTKRGQDVALRCDPISGHVSLYWYRQALGQGPEFLTYFNYEAQQDKSGLPNDRFSAERPEGSISTLTIQRTEQRDSAMYRCASSLYGLPYNEQFFGPGTRLTVL.

V usage is TRBV5-6 and J usage is TRBJ2-7; 7 positions agree with TRBD2. Germline CDR1 reads SGHDT; CDR2 reads YYEEEE. Germline trimming cut 0 bases from V and 4 bases from J; bases unmatched to any gene: 7. This CDR3 contains 15 residues. CDR3: CASSLGAAGTYEQYF. The CDR3 coding sequence is TGTGCCAGCAGCTTGGGAGCAGCGGGAACTTACGAGCAGTACTTC.

In nucleotides, the CDR3 is TGTGCCAGCAGCCCCTCTCGAGCGGAGACCTACGAGCAGTACTTC. Translating gives CASSPSRAETYEQYF. The chain recombines TRBV7-2 with TRBJ2-7, with D perhaps TRBD2 (5 bases). The CDR3 has 15 amino acids. CDR1 is SGHTA and CDR2 is FQGNSA in the germline V gene. With 5 bases removed from V and 2 bases from J, the gap between germline ends came to 16 bases.

The chain links TRBV19 to TRBJ2-1; no clear D gene. CDR3 size: 11 residues. The V gene lost 5 bases and the J gene lost 9 bases, with 8 bases spanning the gap. The germline gives CDR1 LNHDA, CDR2 SQIVND (reference sequence). CDR3 in DNA: TGTGCCAGTAGTGTGGTGGGTGAGCAGTTCTTC. Protein product: CASSVVGEQFF. Variable domain in full (rest from reference TRBV19 and TRBJ2-1): DGGITQSPKYLFRKEGQNVTLSCEQNLNHDAMYWYRQDPGQGLRLIYYSQIVNDFQKGDIAEGYSVSREKKESFPLTVTSAQKNPTAFYLCASSVVGEQFFGPGTRLTVL.

This clonotype was detected ten times or more. The rearrangement links TRBV24-1 to TRBJ1-5, with no clear D. V was clipped by 12 bases and J by 2 bases, with 10 bases between them. CDR3 length: 12 amino acids. Germline V gives CDR1 KGHDR, CDR2 SFDVKD. CDR3: CAAARGNQPQHF. The CDR3 DNA reads as TGTGCCGCGGCTAGGGGCAATCAGCCCCAGCATTTT.

This clonotype was seen a handful of times. The chain recombines TRBV27 with TRBJ2-7; TRBD1 matches at 12 bases. Unmatched junction bases numbered 9, after V lost 5 bases and J lost 7 bases. Germline lookup yields CDR1 MNHEY and CDR2 SMNVEV (reference sequence). There are 15 residues in the CDR3. Here the CDR3 reads CASSVPGQGAQEQYF. DNA for the CDR3: TGTGCCAGCAGTGTACCGGGACAGGGGGCGCAAGAGCAGTACTTC.

This clonotype came up a few times. The chain links TRBV9 to TRBJ1-6; D not certain. Trimming left V 3 bases short and J 11 bases short, with 12 bases between. In germline, CDR1 is SGDLS, CDR2 YYNGEE. CDR3 length: 13 amino acids. CDR3 DNA: TGTGCCAGCAGCGGCGCCCCCCGGCCACCCCTCCACTTT. It encodes CASSGAPRPPLHF.

This clonotype has just a few counts. The chain recombines TRBV3-1 with TRBJ1-2, with unresolved D. CDR1 is LGHDT and CDR2 is YNNKEL in the germline V gene (reference sequence). The CDR3 has 14 residues. V shed 6 bases and J shed 0 bases, with 11 bases lying between them. The CDR3 DNA reads as TGTGCCAGCAGACCGGCTGGTACTAACTATGGCTACACCTTC. The encoded protein is CASRPAGTNYGYTF. The whole variable domain, remainder taken from reference TRBV3-1 and TRBJ1-2, is DTAVSQTPKYLVTQMGNDKSIKCEQNLGHDTMYWYKQDSKKFLKIMFSYNNKELIINETVPNRFSPKSPDKAHLNLHINSLELGDSAVYFCASRPAGTNYGYTFGSGTRLTVV.

The V gene is TRBV9, the J gene TRBJ2-2; 8 nucleotides match TRBD2. Germline V gene data show CDR1 as SGDLS and CDR2 as YYNGEE. The junction had 7 bases not matched to a gene; V was cut back by 0 bases and J by 0 bases. CDR3 length: 18 residues. Here the CDR3 DNA reads TGTGCCAGCAGCGTAGTGCCGAGCGGGAGCGCGAACACCGGGGAGCTGTTTTTT. It is translated as CASSVVPSGSANTGELFF.

This clonotype was picked up a small number of times. V and J are TRBV30 and TRBJ1-5, with D tentatively TRBD1 (5 bases). Germline V CDR1 and CDR2: GTSNPN, SVGIG (reference sequence). V shed 0 bases and J shed 5 bases, with 14 bases lying between them. The CDR3 sequence is 15 residues long. In DNA form, the CDR3 reads TGTGCCTGGAGTGTGGGGCAGGGTGCCGATCAGCCCCAGCATTTT. It yields the protein CAWSVGQGADQPQHF.

In its sample, this clonotype was seen a few times. This chain connects TRBV25-1 to TRBJ1-2; D not certain. Trimming removed 3 bases from V and 2 bases from J, with 10 bases in between. The CDR3 loop spans 14 amino acids. Germline CDR1 MGHDK, CDR2 SYGVNS. CDR3 nucleotide sequence: TGTGCCAGCAGTGAGGTGGGATTAAACTATGGCTACACCTTC. Translating gives CASSEVGLNYGYTF.

The J gene is TRBJ2-2, the V gene TRBV29-1; 8 nucleotides agree with TRBD2. The CDR3 is 14 amino acids. Germline CDR1 SQVTM, CDR2 ANQGSEA. V shed 4 bases and J 8 bases; nucleotides not matched to a gene: 9. The CDR3 coding sequence is TGCAGCGTTGGAGGAAAGACTAGCGCGGGGGAGCTGTTTTTT. Its protein product is CSVGGKTSAGELFF.

This clonotype was seen more than once but under ten times. This chain joins TRBV10-3 and TRBJ2-1, with 10 bases fitting TRBD2. With V trimmed by 8 bases and J by 7 bases, 11 bases remained unmatched. The CDR3 spans 15 residues. The germline V gene has CDR1 ENHRY and CDR2 SYGVKD. CDR3 nucleotides: TGTGCCATCTGCCCCACAGCGGGAGGGCGGAATGAGCAGTTCTTC. This translates into CAICPTAGGRNEQFF.